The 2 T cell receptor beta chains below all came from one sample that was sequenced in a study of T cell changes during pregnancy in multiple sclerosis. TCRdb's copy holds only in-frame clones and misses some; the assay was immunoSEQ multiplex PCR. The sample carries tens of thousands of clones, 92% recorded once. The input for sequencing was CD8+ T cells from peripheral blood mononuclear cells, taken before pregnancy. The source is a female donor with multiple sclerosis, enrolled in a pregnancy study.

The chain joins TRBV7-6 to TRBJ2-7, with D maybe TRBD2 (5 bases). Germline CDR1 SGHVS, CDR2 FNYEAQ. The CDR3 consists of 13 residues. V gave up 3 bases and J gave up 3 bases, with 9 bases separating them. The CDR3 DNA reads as TGTGCCAGCAGCTTGGGCGGAGGCTACGAGCAGTACTTC. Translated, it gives CASSLGGGYEQYF.

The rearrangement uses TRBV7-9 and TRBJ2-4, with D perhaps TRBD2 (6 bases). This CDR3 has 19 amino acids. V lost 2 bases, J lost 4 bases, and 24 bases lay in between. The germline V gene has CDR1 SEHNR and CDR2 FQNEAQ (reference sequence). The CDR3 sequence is CASSLYLFKDWAGKNIQYF. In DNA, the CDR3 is TGTGCCAGCAGCTTATATCTGTTCAAAGACTGGGCGGGAAAAAACATTCAGTACTTC.